Listed below are T cell receptor beta chains from one sample, sequenced in a study of OX40 agonist ivuxolimab in advanced cancers. TCRdb's copy holds only in-frame clones and misses some; the assay was immunoSEQ multiplex PCR. The sample has 65,000 to 85,000 clones; nearly 85% are singletons. This specimen consisted of CD4+ or CD8+ T cells sorted from blood, obtained in a trial of the OX40 agonist ivuxolimab. The receptors come from an adult with an advanced solid tumor such as melanoma, head and neck, liver or kidney cancer. Both conserved end residues are part of each CDR3. D genes are given only for firm matches. Clone size, where shown, is once, few, many, or a class for clones that have expanded.

D gene	V gene	CDR3 length	clone size	J gene	CDR3 DNA	CDR3 protein
NA	TRBV4-3	14	NA	TRBJ1-3	TGCGCCAGCAGCCAAGATCTTAGGGGAAACACCATATATTTT	CASSQDLRGNTIYF
TRBD1	TRBV7-2	15	once	TRBJ2-3	TGTGCCAGCAGCTGGACAGGGGCCAGCACAGATACGCAGTATTTT	CASSWTGASTDTQYF
NA	TRBV2	13	NA	TRBJ1-2	TGTGCCAGCAGTCCCAGCAGGGGATACGGCTACACCTTC	CASSPSRGYGYTF
NA	TRBV19	16	NA	TRBJ1-5	TGTGCCAGTAGGATAGGGAAGGGAAGACCGAATCAGCCCCAGCATTTT	CASRIGKGRPNQPQHF
NA	TRBV29-1	15	NA	TRBJ1-1	TGCAGCGCCCGAGGGGGGTGGGGGATGAACACTGAAGCTTTCTTT	CSARGGWGMNTEAFF
NA	TRBV7-8	14	medium-sized	TRBJ1-6	TGTGCCAGCAGCTTAAGGACAGACAATTCACCCCTCCACTTT	CASSLRTDNSPLHF
NA	TRBV7-6	15	NA	TRBJ2-7	TGTGCCAGCAGCTACAGGACGGCAGGGACCTACGAGCAGTACTTC	CASSYRTAGTYEQYF
NA	TRBV18	16	NA	TRBJ1-5	TGTGCCAGCGCACCCGGGGGGGGGCGAGACAATCAGCCCCAGCATTTT	CASAPGGGRDNQPQHF
NA	TRBV6-7	14	NA	TRBJ1-1	TGTGCCAGCAACAAAGGACAGTTGAACACTGAAGCTTTCTTT	CASNKGQLNTEAFF
TRBD1	TRBV28	15	NA	TRBJ1-5	TGTGCCAGCAGTTTATCGGGACAGGGTAATCAGCCCCAGCATTTT	CASSLSGQGNQPQHF
TRBD1	TRBV29-1	15	NA	TRBJ1-1	TGCAGCGCCGGACAGGGATGGGGCATGAACACTGAAGCTTTCTTT	CSAGQGWGMNTEAFF
TRBD1	TRBV18	14	NA	TRBJ1-2	TGTGCCAGCTCACCGGGGACAGCCAACTATGGCTACACCTTC	CASSPGTANYGYTF
TRBD2	TRBV5-4	14	NA	TRBJ2-1	TGTGCCAGCACCCGAGAGCGGGGGTTGGATGAGCAGTTCTTC	CASTRERGLDEQFF
TRBD2	TRBV2	14	NA	TRBJ2-2	TGTGCCAGCAGGCTAGCGGGAGGACCCGGGGAGCTGTTTTTT	CASRLAGGPGELFF
NA	TRBV5-1	15	NA	TRBJ1-1	TGCGCCAGCAGCTTGGATCCGGGGTCGAGTCCTGAAGCTTTCTTT	CASSLDPGSSPEAFF
NA	TRBV19	13	once	TRBJ2-5	TGTGCCAGTAGTATCCCAGGGACAGAGACCCAGTACTTC	CASSIPGTETQYF
TRBD1	TRBV6-5	15	NA	TRBJ2-7	TGTGCCAGCAGTTACTCGGACAGGGGTACCTACGAGCAGTACTTC	CASSYSDRGTYEQYF
NA	TRBV7-8	14	NA	TRBJ2-7	TGTGCCAGCAGCCGCAGGGGCGGTTCCTACGAGCAGTACTTC	CASSRRGGSYEQYF
NA	TRBV19	13	NA	TRBJ1-6	TGTGCCAGTAGTATCGGGGATAATTCACCCCTCCACTTT	CASSIGDNSPLHF
NA	TRBV4-1	14	NA	TRBJ1-1	TGCGCCAGCAGCCAAGTCTTGGCGGGTACTGAAGCTTTCTTT	CASSQVLAGTEAFF
NA	TRBV29-1	15	NA	TRBJ2-3	TGCAGCGTTCTGGGCTCGGGGGCTAGCACAGATACGCAGTATTTT	CSVLGSGASTDTQYF
NA	TRBV2	14	NA	TRBJ2-5	TGTGCCAGCAGCCGCCAGGGGTACCAAGAGACCCAGTACTTC	CASSRQGYQETQYF
NA	TRBV7-9	13	NA	TRBJ1-1	TGTGCCAGCAGCTTAGATCAGAACACTGAAGCTTTCTTT	CASSLDQNTEAFF
NA	TRBV21-1	15	NA	TRBJ2-1	TGTGCCAGCAGCAAAGATGGCGGTAGACAGATTGAGCAGTTCTTC	CASSKDGGRQIEQFF
TRBD1	TRBV2	14	NA	TRBJ2-1	TGTGCCAGTAGGGGACAGGCAGTTTACAATGAGCAGTTCTTC	CASRGQAVYNEQFF
NA	TRBV7-3	16	NA	TRBJ2-7	TGTGCCAGCAGCCCCTCAGGGTGGGTCTCGTCTGACGAGCAGTACTTC	CASSPSGWVSSDEQYF
TRBD1	TRBV7-2	13	NA	TRBJ1-2	TGTGCCAGCAGCGGCCAGGGGGGCTCTGGCTACACCTTC	CASSGQGGSGYTF
TRBD2	TRBV15	16	NA	TRBJ2-1	TGTGCCACCAGCACCTGGACTAGTCGCTCCTACAATGAGCAGTTCTTC	CATSTWTSRSYNEQFF
NA	TRBV30	11	NA	TRBJ2-3	TGTGCCTGGAAGTCCACAGATACGCAGTATTTT	CAWKSTDTQYF
NA	TRBV18	13	NA	TRBJ2-7	TGTGCCAGCTCGACGATTCAGGGACCCGAGCAGTACTTC	CASSTIQGPEQYF
TRBD1	TRBV7-3	14	NA	TRBJ2-2	TGTGCCAGCAGCTCAAACAGGGGGACCAGGGAGCTGTTTTTT	CASSSNRGTRELFF
NA	TRBV5-1	15	NA	TRBJ1-5	TGCGCCAGCAGCATTGGGACGGAAGGCAATCAGCCCCAGCATTTT	CASSIGTEGNQPQHF
TRBD1	TRBV6-1	15	NA	TRBJ1-2	TGTGCCAGCAGTGCTGACGACAGGGGGCAATATGGCTACACCTTC	CASSADDRGQYGYTF
TRBD1	TRBV19	14	NA	TRBJ1-2	TGTGCCAGTAGCAGGGGGAAGGGTAACTATGGCTACACCTTC	CASSRGKGNYGYTF
NA	TRBV20-1	11	NA	TRBJ1-4	TGCAGTGCCCCGTTACAGGAAAAACTGTTTTTT	CSAPLQEKLFF
NA	TRBV5-6	13	many	TRBJ1-5	TGTGCCAGCAGCTTGAGACCCGATCAGCCCCAGCATTTT	CASSLRPDQPQHF
TRBD1	TRBV7-2	17	NA	TRBJ2-1	TGTGCCAGCAGCTTAGGGGGGTGGCAGGGGGCGCGGAATGAGCAGTTCTTC	CASSLGGWQGARNEQFF
NA	TRBV13	12	few	TRBJ1-6	TGTGCCAGCAGCACCCGGAATTCACCCCTCCACTTT	CASSTRNSPLHF
NA	TRBV5-8	15	NA	TRBJ1-1	TGTGCCAGCAGCTACCCGGGACGGCTGAACACTGAAGCTTTCTTT	CASSYPGRLNTEAFF
NA	TRBV5-4	15	once	TRBJ2-2	TGTGCCAGCAGCTTTAAGAACTTAAACACCGGGGAGCTGTTTTTT	CASSFKNLNTGELFF
TRBD2	TRBV4-2	17	NA	TRBJ2-1	TGTGCCAGCAGCCAAGATCTCCTAGCGGAGGGCGGGAATGAGCAGTTCTTC	CASSQDLLAEGGNEQFF
NA	TRBV5-1	12	NA	TRBJ2-7	TGCGCCAGCAGCTTGGGCCCGCGGGAGCAGTACTTC	CASSLGPREQYF
TRBD1	TRBV5-6	18	NA	TRBJ2-6	TGTGCCAGCAGCTGGGTGACAGGGGGCGCTTCCGGGGCCAACGTCCTGACTTTC	CASSWVTGGASGANVLTF
NA	TRBV21-1	12	NA	TRBJ2-3	TGTGCCAGCAGCCCGCCCGTCGGTACGCAGTATTTT	CASSPPVGTQYF
TRBD1	TRBV19	17	NA	TRBJ1-5	TGTGCCAGTAGTATAGAGGGCTGGCAGGGGGAACGACAGCCCCAGCATTTT	CASSIEGWQGERQPQHF
TRBD2	TRBV11-2	17	NA	TRBJ2-3	TGTGCCAGCAGCTTATTCCCACTAGCGGCTAGCACAGATACGCAGTATTTT	CASSLFPLAASTDTQYF
NA	TRBV11-3	12	NA	TRBJ2-7	TGTGCCAGCAGCCCCACAGGGTACGAGCAGTACTTC	CASSPTGYEQYF
TRBD2	TRBV9	17	once	TRBJ2-3	TGTGCCAGCAGCCCAGAAGGACTAGCCAGTAGCACAGATACGCAGTATTTT	CASSPEGLASSTDTQYF
NA	TRBV7-9	14	NA	TRBJ1-2	TGTGCCAGCAGTTTTGTCGACAGGAACTATGGCTACACCTTC	CASSFVDRNYGYTF
TRBD1	TRBV5-4	16	NA	TRBJ2-2	TGTGCCAGCAGCCAAGACCGGGACAGGGGAACCGGGGAGCTGTTTTTT	CASSQDRDRGTGELFF
NA	TRBV2	14	NA	TRBJ2-7	TGTGCCAGCAGTCCCTCGGGGAGACTCAACGAGCAGTACTTC	CASSPSGRLNEQYF
NA	TRBV7-2	16	NA	TRBJ2-2	TGTGCCAGCAGGAGAAGGACAGTCTTGAACACCGGGGAGCTGTTTTTT	CASRRRTVLNTGELFF
TRBD1	TRBV7-9	14	NA	TRBJ1-1	TGTGCCAGCAGCCAACAGACAGGGAGGACTGAAGCTTTCTTT	CASSQQTGRTEAFF
NA	TRBV4-1	14	NA	TRBJ1-2	TGCGCCAGCAGCCAAGAACAGGGTGACTATGGCTACACCTTC	CASSQEQGDYGYTF
NA	TRBV18	14	NA	TRBJ2-2	TGTGCCAGCCGACCACCAGGCCGCACCGGGGAGCTGTTTTTT	CASRPPGRTGELFF